The 24 T cell receptor beta chains below all came from one sample that was sequenced in a study of T cell repertoires in cytomegalovirus infection. Via MiXCR, TCRdb re-called the reads, giving one row per CDR3 protein. The table has 160,000 or so distinct CDR3 sequences, less than 25% seen once; the top ten hold approximately 11%. The sample taken for sequencing was PBMCs. The source of these receptors is a human donor in good health (CMV status not recorded). Some clones in this sample may be carry-over from other donors' samples.

This clonotype was observed many times. J is TRBJ2-2 and V is TRBV7-8, with D unresolved. Germline loops: CDR1 SGHVS, CDR2 FQNEAQ. The CDR3 covers 16 residues. Trimming removed 3 bases from V and 7 bases from J, with 18 bases in between. CDR3: CASSLSVNIDGGELFF. As DNA, the CDR3 is TGTGCCAGCAGCTTGTCAGTGAACATCGATGGCGGGGAGCTGTTTTTT.

The gene calls are TRBV9 and TRBJ1-1, with a weak D call TRBD1 (6 bases). Trimming removed 6 bases from V and 1 base from J, with 16 bases in between. The germline gives CDR1 SGDLS, CDR2 YYNGEE. The CDR3 runs to 15 residues. The DNA of the CDR3 is TGTGCCAGCAACGACCCAGGGGCCCAGAACACTGAAGCTTTCTTT. This sequence encodes CASNDPGAQNTEAFF.

This clonotype was detected a few times. A junction end diverges from the germline sequence, so it may reflect a read error. The chain has TRBV7-4 and TRBJ2-5; weak D call: TRBD2 (5 bases). The CDR3 is 14 residues long. Germline V gene data show CDR1 as SGHVT and CDR2 as SQSDAQ. CDR3 bases: TGTGTCAGCAGCTTAGCGATGCCCGGGGAGACCCAGTACTTC. It specifies CVSSLAMPGETQYF.

The J gene is TRBJ2-7, the V gene TRBV2, with a tentative D call TRBD1 (5 bases). The CDR3 sequence is 12 residues long. The V gene's germline CDR1 is SNHLY and CDR2 FYNNEI. Trimming left V 8 bases short and J 2 bases short, with 10 bases between. CDR3 nucleotides: TGTGCCAGCCAAGGGGCAACCTACGAGCAGTACTTC. Translated: CASQGATYEQYF.

The V and J genes are TRBV29-1 and TRBJ2-5; 9 bases are shared with TRBD2. This CDR3 comprises 13 residues. Germline V gene sequence: CDR1 SQVTM, CDR2 ANQGSEA. Trimming took 5 bases from V and 2 from J; bases not matched to a gene: 3. The CDR3 DNA is TGCAGCGTTTCTAGCGGGGTACAAGAGACCCAGTACTTC. It translates to CSVSSGVQETQYF.

Remarks on this clonotype: A read error may explain this, as a much larger clone is one base away. This rearrangement joins TRBV28 to TRBJ1-1, with D maybe TRBD1 (5 bases). The CDR3 consists of 15 residues. Germline values: CDR1 MDHEN, CDR2 SYDVKM. Trimming left V 6 bases short and J 7 bases short, with 21 bases between. This CDR3 reads CASRSHCGHQGEAFF. CDR3 sequence (DNA): TGTGCCAGCAGATCCCACTGTGGACACCAGGGTGAAGCTTTCTTT.

This clonotype was found many times. The chain joins TRBV10-3 to TRBJ2-7, with 11 bases matching TRBD1. The CDR3 extends over 15 amino acids. Germline lookup yields CDR1 ENHRY and CDR2 SYGVKD. The J segment lost 6 bases and the V segment lost 9 bases, leaving 13 bases of the junction unmatched. The CDR3 DNA reads as TGTGCCATACGAGGGGGGACAGGGGGTAACAGCGAGCAGTACTTC. Translation gives CAIRGGTGGNSEQYF.

The V call is TRBV2, the J call TRBJ2-6; D may be TRBD1 (6 bases). V lost 8 bases to trimming and J lost 2 bases, with 13 bases between them. This CDR3 region has 15 residues. Germline V CDR1 and CDR2: SNHLY, FYNNEI. CDR3 sequence: CASRRAGAGANVLTF. CDR3 nucleotides: TGTGCCAGCCGCAGGGCAGGGGCTGGGGCCAACGTCCTGACTTTC.

The chain carries TRBV7-3 and TRBJ1-1; D might be TRBD1 (5 bases). With 2 bases removed from V and 0 bases from J, the gap between germline ends came to 19 bases. The length of the CDR3 is 18 residues. Per the germline V gene, CDR1 is SGHTA and CDR2 is FQGTGA. In DNA, the CDR3 is TGTGCCAGCAGCTTACGGGGGGGAACCGGGGAACTGAACACTGAAGCTTTCTTT. Translating gives CASSLRGGTGELNTEAFF.

This clonotype was seen a handful of times. The chain joins TRBV7-8 to TRBJ2-1, with TRBD2 as a possible D gene (6 bases). Germline V lookup: CDR1 SGHVS, CDR2 FQNEAQ. The CDR3 sequence is 16 residues long. Trimming removed 3 bases at V and 0 bases at J, with 12 bases between. Written as DNA, the CDR3 is TGTGCCAGCAGCTTTTTCGGCGGGACCTCCTACAATGAGCAGTTCTTC. Translated: CASSFFGGTSYNEQFF.

This clonotype was seen many times. This chain links TRBV12-3 or TRBV12-4 with TRBJ1-5; D is perhaps TRBD1 (5 bases). The V end lost 2 bases, the J end lost 0 bases, and 11 bases lay between the germline ends. The CDR3 has 16 residues. The CDR3 DNA follows: TGTGCCAGCAGTTTACGGGGGAGCTATAGCAATCAGCCCCAGCATTTT. Translation gives CASSLRGSYSNQPQHF.

V usage is TRBV24-1 and J usage is TRBJ2-1, with D maybe TRBD2 (5 bases). The V end lost 3 bases, the J end lost 7 bases, and 12 bases lay between the germline ends. Looked up from germline, CDR1 is KGHDR and CDR2 is SFDVKD. The CDR3 is 14 amino acids. The DNA of the CDR3 is TGTGCCACCAGTGATCCGGGCCCGGGGAATGAGCAGTTCTTC. Amino acids: CATSDPGPGNEQFF.

The chain uses TRBV28 and TRBJ2-7; TRBD1 agrees at 7 bases. In germline, CDR1 is MDHEN, CDR2 SYDVKM. The CDR3 contains 16 residues. V was pared by 5 bases and J by 7 bases, with 17 bases of the junction left unmatched. The CDR3 DNA reads as TGTGCCAGCAGTGACCGGAAAATGACAGGGCTGGGAGAGCAGTACTTC. It yields the protein CASSDRKMTGLGEQYF. The full variable domain, with the rest looked up from reference TRBV28 and TRBJ2-7, is DVKVTQSSRYLVKRTGEKVFLECVQDMDHENMFWYRQDPGLGLRLIYFSYDVKMKEKGDIPEGYSVSREKKERFSLILESASTNQTSMYLCASSDRKMTGLGEQYFGPGTRLTVT.

V usage is TRBV20-1 and J usage is TRBJ2-6; D remains ambiguous. The CDR3 consists of 15 residues. The germline gives CDR1 DFQATT, CDR2 SNEGSKA (reference sequence). The germline V and J ends were trimmed by 0 bases and 2 bases, with 8 bases remaining between them. CDR3 bases: TGCAGTGCTAGAGAGAAGAAAACTGGGGCCAACGTCCTGACTTTC. Translated: CSAREKKTGANVLTF.

This clonotype was seen many times. V is TRBV7-8 and J is TRBJ2-1; D perhaps matches TRBD1 (6 bases). V was pared by 4 bases and J by 4 bases, with 8 bases between. CDR3 length equals 13 residues. Germline CDR1 reads SGHVS; CDR2 reads FQNEAQ. In nucleotides, the CDR3 is TGTGCCAGCAGCTCACAGGGTTACAATGAGCAGTTCTTC. Translated, it gives CASSSQGYNEQFF.

Concerning this clonotype itself: A much larger clone differs from this one at a single base, so this may be a read error. The chain recombines TRBV6-2 or TRBV6-3 with TRBJ1-1; D gene ambiguous. Per the germline V gene, CDR1 is MNHEY and CDR2 is SVGEGT. The CDR3 extends over 16 amino acids. CDR3 residues: CASSYGQDSMKTEAFF. The CDR3 coding sequence is TGTGCCAGCAGTTACGGCCAGGATTCGATGAAAACTGAAGCTTTCTTT.

This clonotype has a count of ten or more. This sequence joins TRBV28 and TRBJ1-6, with TRBD1 matching over 7 bases. V lost 3 bases to trimming and J lost 10 bases; unmatched junction nucleotides: 15. The CDR3 has 17 residues. The germline V gene encodes CDR1 MDHEN and CDR2 SYDVKM. This CDR3 reads CASSFQGGGASGSPLHF. The CDR3 nucleotides are TGTGCCAGCAGTTTTCAGGGAGGGGGCGCATCGGGATCACCCCTCCACTTT.

The genes are TRBV7-9 and TRBJ1-2, with 8 bases lining up with TRBD1. Germline values: CDR1 SEHNR, CDR2 FQNEAQ (reference sequence). The junction had 6 bases not matched to a gene; V was cut back by 4 bases and J by 5 bases. The CDR3 has 14 residues. Here the CDR3 DNA reads TGTGCCAGCAGCTCCGGGACAGGCCGATATGGCTACACCTTC. Translating it yields CASSSGTGRYGYTF.

The chain recombines TRBV29-1 with TRBJ2-1; the D gene is possibly TRBD2 (5 bases). Looked up from germline, CDR1 is SQVTM and CDR2 is ANQGSEA. The ends were cut back, 4 bases at V and 5 bases at J, with 9 bases in the middle. The CDR3 consists of 12 residues. The CDR3 is CSVGSGDNEQFF. The CDR3 DNA reads as TGCAGCGTTGGCAGCGGAGACAATGAGCAGTTCTTC.

The table lists this clonotype with many counts. The chain is built from TRBV28 and TRBJ2-5; 8 bases are shared with TRBD1. The CDR3 has 16 residues. The V gene's germline CDR1 is MDHEN and CDR2 SYDVKM. J was trimmed by 1 base and V by 4 bases; bases with no gene match: 8. The CDR3 protein is CASSSAGGSLQETQYF. The CDR3 DNA reads TGTGCCAGCAGTTCGGCAGGGGGCTCCCTCCAAGAGACCCAGTACTTC.

The chain is built from TRBV10-3 and TRBJ2-7, with TRBD1 matching over 7 bases. This CDR3 is built from 15 residues. Germline CDR1 ENHRY, CDR2 SYGVKD. Trimming removed 4 bases from V and 0 bases from J; junction bases left unmatched: 6. For the CDR3, the DNA is TGTGCCATCAGTGCCGGGACAGTGGACTCCTACGAGCAGTACTTC. Translation: CAISAGTVDSYEQYF.

This clonotype occurred many times. This chain links TRBV7-8 with TRBJ1-1; no reliable D call. Germline V CDR1 and CDR2: SGHVS, FQNEAQ. The V gene lost 1 base and the J gene lost 0 bases, with 12 bases spanning the gap. The CDR3 covers 16 residues. For the CDR3, the DNA is TGTGCCAGCAGCTTAGGGGGATGGGCGGTGAACACTGAAGCTTTCTTT. Protein product: CASSLGGWAVNTEAFF.

The rearrangement joins TRBV20-1 to TRBJ2-1; TRBD2 matches 10 bases. CDR3 size: 14 residues. V trimming: 4 bases; J trimming: 12 bases; junction bases outside the gene matches: 12. In germline, CDR1 is DFQATT, CDR2 SNEGSKA (reference sequence). CDR3 bases: TGCAGTGCTACAAGCGGGAGGGCCGCTAGAGGGCAGTTCTTC. Translated: CSATSGRAARGQFF.

This chain links TRBV20-1 with TRBJ1-4; no clear D. With 6 bases removed from V and 7 bases from J, the gap between germline ends came to 9 bases. The CDR3 loop spans 11 amino acids. CDR1 and CDR2 from the germline V gene are DFQATT and SNEGSKA (reference sequence). In nucleotides, the CDR3 is TGCAGTGCCACCCCAGGTGAAAAACTGTTTTTT. Its translation: CSATPGEKLFF.